One and the same sample provided the 31 T cell receptor beta chains below, sequenced in a study of shared clonotypes between healthy human individuals. Profiling relied on immunoSEQ multiplex PCR, and the TCRdb table lists in-frame clones only, not all of them. The sample gives about 2 million clones, roughly 94% of which show up once; roughly 0.13% is in the top ten. The sequencing sample was made of naive CD4+ T cells sorted from blood. Indicated subset: CD45RA+ positively selected. The receptors originated from a man aged 18 to 35 in good health.

The rearrangement links TRBV6-5 to TRBJ2-6; D unresolved. Deletions cut 2 bases from V and 0 bases from J, with 8 bases between. The CDR3 spans 16 residues. Germline CDR1 reads MNHEY; CDR2 reads SVGAGI. CDR3 coding DNA: TGTGCCAGCAGTTACGACACCCTCTCTGGGGCCAACGTCCTGACTTTC. Translated, it gives CASSYDTLSGANVLTF.

This sequence joins TRBV25-1 and TRBJ2-5; unclear D gene. This CDR3 is built from 15 residues. Trimming cost V 2 bases and J 0 bases, with 10 bases left between them. The germline CDR1 and CDR2 sequences are MGHDK and SYGVNS. The CDR3 DNA is TGTGCCAGCAGTGAACCTAGACGGAACCAAGAGACCCAGTACTTC. Its protein is CASSEPRRNQETQYF.

The chain is built from TRBV25-1 and TRBJ2-3; TRBD2 agrees at 8 bases. The CDR3 is made up of 16 amino acids. From germline, CDR1 is MGHDK and CDR2 SYGVNS. V lost 8 bases to trimming and J lost 1 base; unmatched junction nucleotides: 11. For the CDR3, the DNA is TGTGCCAGCGCCCCTTACGGGCGGGGGGGCACAGATACGCAGTATTTT. It yields the protein CASAPYGRGGTDTQYF.

CDR3 DNA sequence: TGTGCCAGCAATACAGGGCGCGGTCAGCCCCAGCATTTT. It yields the protein CASNTGRGQPQHF. The chain has TRBV2 and TRBJ1-5, with D tentatively TRBD1 (6 bases). Germline V gene lookup returns CDR1 SNHLY and CDR2 FYNNEI. This CDR3 region has 13 residues. Trimming took off 7 bases at V and 6 bases at J, with 13 bases between the two ends.

The V call is TRBV4-3, the J call TRBJ1-5; possible D gene TRBD1, 6 bases. Looked up from germline, CDR1 is LGHNA and CDR2 is YSLEER. The CDR3 has 16 residues. V lost 0 bases and J lost 9, with 18 bases in between. Here the CDR3 reads CASSQDTGGGALPQHF. In DNA form, the CDR3 reads TGCGCCAGCAGCCAAGATACGGGAGGGGGGGCTTTGCCCCAGCATTTT.

On this clone: One end of the junction is discordant with germline, which a read error may explain. This chain joins TRBV10-1 and TRBJ2-7; the D is unclear. Germline CDR1 reads WNHNN; CDR2 reads SYGVQD (reference sequence). This CDR3 comprises 13 residues. Written as DNA, the CDR3 is TGCGCCAGCAGGCCGGAAGGTTCCTCCGAGCAGTACTTC. This encodes CASRPEGSSEQYF.

The chain carries TRBV30 and TRBJ2-1; TRBD1 agrees at 9 bases. The V segment lost 5 bases and the J segment 3 bases; nucleotides outside the gene matches: 8. From germline, CDR1 is GTSNPN and CDR2 SVGIG (reference sequence). The CDR3 sequence is 15 residues long. The CDR3 bases are TGTGCCTGGGACGAGGGACAGGGACACTACAATGAGCAGTTCTTC. This translates into CAWDEGQGHYNEQFF.

In this sample, this clone turned up once. The V and J genes are TRBV6-1 and TRBJ1-1; D is unresolved. V gave up 5 bases and J gave up 6 bases, with 10 bases separating them. The CDR3 covers 12 residues. Looked up from germline, CDR1 is MNHNS and CDR2 is SASEGT. CDR3 amino acids: CASSPRSAEAFF. The CDR3 bases are TGTGCCAGCAGTCCGCGGAGTGCTGAAGCTTTCTTT.

The rearrangement joins TRBV5-4 to TRBJ2-5, with 7 bases identical to TRBD1. CDR3 length: 14 residues. Trimming at V came to 5 bases and at J to 1 base, leaving 5 bases not matched to a gene. The germline gives CDR1 SGHNT, CDR2 YYREEE (reference sequence). The CDR3 loop reads CASSSQGVQETQYF. CDR3 in DNA: TGTGCCAGCAGTTCGCAGGGGGTCCAAGAGACCCAGTACTTC.

This chain uses TRBV28 with TRBJ1-6, with D possibly being TRBD1 (5 bases). Germline CDR1 and CDR2: MDHEN and SYDVKM. Trimming took off 1 base at V and 8 bases at J, with 21 bases between the two ends. The CDR3 contains 18 residues. The CDR3 loop is CASSLSAGRAPKHSPLHF. For the CDR3, the DNA is TGTGCCAGCAGTTTATCCGCCGGCAGGGCCCCGAAACATTCACCCCTCCACTTT.

The rearrangement joins TRBV6-5 to TRBJ2-7, with 9 bases matching TRBD2. Germline V gene lookup returns CDR1 MNHEY and CDR2 SVGAGI. V dropped 5 bases and J dropped 6; count of bases not matched to a gene: 2. The CDR3 extends over 12 amino acids. The CDR3: CASSGTSPEQYF. CDR3 nucleotide sequence: TGTGCCAGCAGTGGGACTAGCCCCGAGCAGTACTTC.

The chain has TRBV14 and TRBJ1-5; 10 bases line up with TRBD1. Germline assignment: CDR1 SGHDN and CDR2 FVKESK. V was pared by 3 bases and J by 7 bases, with 6 bases of the junction left unmatched. The CDR3 loop spans 15 amino acids. The CDR3 nucleotides are TGTGCCAGCAGCCACGGGACAGGGGACGGGCAGCCCCAGCATTTT. Amino acids: CASSHGTGDGQPQHF.

Note on this clone: Other DNA sequences in this specimen translate into the identical CDR3. The chain links TRBV5-1 to TRBJ2-7; D might be TRBD1 (6 bases). The CDR3 has 14 amino acids. Between the trimmed V and J ends, which lost 1 base and 4 bases, there was a span of 12 bases. The germline V gene has CDR1 SGHRS and CDR2 YFSETQ. CDR3 loop: CASSLRDRTYEQYF. As DNA, the CDR3 is TGCGCCAGCAGCTTGCGCGACAGGACTTACGAGCAGTACTTC.

The V call is TRBV5-1, the J call TRBJ1-6; weak D call: TRBD1 (5 bases). Germline-derived CDR1 and CDR2 are SGHRS and YFSETQ. The V end lost 0 bases, the J end lost 9 bases, and 10 bases lay between the germline ends. The CDR3 runs to 14 residues. CDR3 amino acids: CASSLGGPGSPLHF. In nucleotides, the CDR3 is TGCGCCAGCAGCTTGGGGGGCCCTGGTTCACCCCTCCACTTT.

The chain joins TRBV28 to TRBJ1-6; tentative D call: TRBD1 (6 bases). CDR1 MDHEN and CDR2 SYDVKM come from the germline V gene. Trimming stripped 3 bases from V and 0 bases from J, with 15 bases between. CDR3 length: 18 residues. CDR3 residues: CASSLVGGKSSYNSPLHF. CDR3 nucleotides: TGTGCCAGCAGTTTGGTCGGGGGCAAGAGCTCCTATAATTCACCCCTCCACTTT. Full variable domain (missing parts from reference TRBV28 and TRBJ1-6): DVKVTQSSRYLVKRTGEKVFLECVQDMDHENMFWYRQDPGLGLRLIYFSYDVKMKEKGDIPEGYSVSREKKERFSLILESASTNQTSMYLCASSLVGGKSSYNSPLHFGNGTRLTVT.

This clone was seen a single time. This sequence joins TRBV4-1 and TRBJ1-6; D not resolved. The ends were cut back, 0 bases at V and 10 bases at J, with 7 bases in the middle. Germline values: CDR1 MGHRA, CDR2 YSYEKL. The CDR3 covers 13 residues. CDR3 loop: CASSQETGSPLHF. The CDR3 DNA reads as TGCGCCAGCAGCCAAGAGACGGGGTCACCCCTCCACTTT.

Regarding this clone: Other nucleotide sequences from this sample produce the same CDR3. Here the CDR3 DNA reads TGCGCCAGCAGCTTGGATGGCGAAAAACTGTTTTTT. Its protein product is CASSLDGEKLFF. This chain links TRBV5-1 with TRBJ1-4; D call uncertain. This CDR3 comprises 12 residues. CDR1 and CDR2 from the germline V gene are SGHRS and YFSETQ. V lost 0 bases and J lost 8, with 5 bases in between.

The rearrangement links TRBV6-1 to TRBJ1-2; D remains unclear. The length of the CDR3 is 12 residues. Germline V gene sequence: CDR1 MNHNS, CDR2 SASEGT. V was clipped by 7 bases and J by 2 bases, with 8 bases between them. CDR3 nucleotides: TGTGCCAGCACCCCGGGGAACTATGGCTACACCTTC. Translating it yields CASTPGNYGYTF.

The J gene is TRBJ1-2, the V gene TRBV19; the D gene is possibly TRBD1 (5 bases). Trimming left V 3 bases short and J 8 bases short, with 19 bases between. CDR3 size: 15 residues. The germline V gene has CDR1 LNHDA and CDR2 SQIVND (reference sequence). The CDR3 reads CASSMSRGLGSGYTF. The DNA of the CDR3 is TGTGCCAGTAGTATGTCTCGGGGCCTCGGCTCGGGCTACACCTTC.

The rearrangement joins TRBV18 to TRBJ2-7; D not resolved. V lost 1 base to trimming and J lost 2 bases, with 12 bases between them. Germline CDR1 reads KGHSH; CDR2 reads LQKENI. CDR3 size: 15 residues. CDR3 in DNA: TGTGCCAGCTCACCACGGGTCGATTCGGCCTACGAGCAGTACTTC. It yields the protein CASSPRVDSAYEQYF.

The rearrangement links TRBV10-2 to TRBJ1-1, with 7 bases matching TRBD1. Trimming at V came to 8 bases and at J to 4 bases, leaving 7 bases not matched to a gene. Germline V gives CDR1 WSHSY, CDR2 SAAADI. The CDR3 consists of 13 residues. The CDR3 spells CASVEDRITEAFF. CDR3 sequence (DNA): TGCGCCAGCGTCGAGGACAGGATCACTGAAGCTTTCTTT.

The chain has TRBV2 and TRBJ2-1; tentatively, D is TRBD2 (6 bases). The CDR3 length is 14 residues. Trimming left V 3 bases short and J 6 bases short, with 12 bases between. The germline V gene has CDR1 SNHLY and CDR2 FYNNEI. CDR3 sequence reads: CASSELTSSNEQFF. As DNA, the CDR3 is TGTGCCAGCAGTGAGTTGACTAGTAGCAATGAGCAGTTCTTC.

The chain recombines TRBV11-3 with TRBJ1-3, with D possibly TRBD1 on 6 matching bases. Germline V CDR1 and CDR2: SGHNT, YENEEA. The length of the CDR3 is 15 residues. Deletions cut 3 bases from V and 4 bases from J, with 13 bases between. This chain's CDR3 is CASSLGAAPGNTIYF. DNA for the CDR3: TGTGCCAGCAGCTTGGGGGCGGCTCCAGGAAACACCATATATTTT.

This chain connects TRBV30 to TRBJ2-7; 9 nucleotides match TRBD1. J gave up 5 bases and V 3 bases, and 5 bases lay outside the gene matches. Germline V CDR1 and CDR2: GTSNPN, SVGIG (reference sequence). The CDR3 runs 13 residues. CDR3 in DNA: TGTGCCTGGAGCAACAGGGGGCGCGACGAGCAGTACTTC. This codes for CAWSNRGRDEQYF.

The rearrangement joins TRBV6-5 to TRBJ2-1; the D gene is possibly TRBD2 (6 bases). The CDR3 is 15 residues long. V was shortened by 2 bases and J by 8 bases, with 16 bases between the two germline ends. Germline V lookup: CDR1 MNHEY, CDR2 SVGAGI. CDR3: CASSYRGTGGYEQFF. CDR3 coding DNA: TGTGCCAGCAGTTACCGAGGGACCGGAGGGTATGAGCAGTTCTTC.

The rearrangement uses TRBV6-5 and TRBJ2-7, with D maybe TRBD2 (6 bases). The CDR3 sequence is 13 residues long. Germline-derived CDR1 and CDR2 are MNHEY and SVGAGI. Trimming stripped 5 bases from V and 7 bases from J, with 15 bases between. The CDR3, as DNA: TGTGCCAGCAGTACTGGGACTCCCGGGGAGCAGTACTTC. Protein: CASSTGTPGEQYF.

The gene calls are TRBV30 and TRBJ2-7; 9 nucleotides line up with TRBD2. Germline V gene data show CDR1 as GTSNPN and CDR2 as SVGIG (reference sequence). J gave up 5 bases and V 4 bases, and 9 bases lay outside the gene matches. CDR3 size: 14 residues. CDR3 protein: CAWIKTAGGHEQYF. CDR3 bases: TGTGCCTGGATCAAAACGGCGGGGGGGCACGAGCAGTACTTC. The complete variable domain, with remaining parts taken from reference TRBV30 and TRBJ2-7, reads SQTIHQWPATLVQPVGSPLSLECTVEGTSNPNLYWYRQAAGRGLQLLFYSVGIGQISSEVPQNLSASRPQDRQFILSSKKLLLSDSGFYLCAWIKTAGGHEQYFGPGTRLTVT.

The CDR3 DNA follows: TGTGCCGGGGGGGCTAACTCCTACGAGCAGTACTTC. Translating gives CAGGANSYEQYF. V is TRBV11-2 and J is TRBJ2-7; a possible D gene is TRBD2 (7 bases). CDR1 and CDR2 from the germline V gene are SGHAT and FQNNGV. V was clipped by 11 bases and J by 0 bases, with 11 bases between them. This CDR3 region has 12 residues.

The V and J genes are TRBV6-1 and TRBJ1-6, with 7 bases that match TRBD1. The length of the CDR3 is 13 residues. V gave up 10 bases and J gave up 7 bases; unmatched junction bases: 7. CDR1 is MNHNS and CDR2 is SASEGT in the germline V gene. CDR3 nucleotide sequence: TGTGCCACCGGACAGGATTGGAATTCACCCCTCCACTTT. Translation gives CATGQDWNSPLHF.

V gene TRBV7-2 combines with J gene TRBJ2-5, with D perhaps matching TRBD2 (5 bases). The CDR3 covers 17 residues. CDR1 and CDR2 (germline): SGHTA, FQGNSA. The V and J ends lost 2 bases and 5 bases respectively, with 21 bases between them. CDR3 sequence: CASSLRRGLGFGETQYF. CDR3 DNA sequence: TGTGCCAGCAGCTTAAGGCGAGGGCTAGGGTTCGGGGAGACCCAGTACTTC.

This clone was recorded once. This sequence joins TRBV4-3 and TRBJ2-7; perhaps TRBD2 as D (6 bases). Between the trimmed V and J ends, which lost 0 bases and 6 bases, there was a span of 18 bases. The CDR3 has 16 amino acids. Germline values: CDR1 LGHNA, CDR2 YSLEER. The CDR3: CASSQDLSLATGEQYF. The CDR3 DNA reads TGCGCCAGCAGCCAAGATCTGTCCCTAGCGACTGGCGAGCAGTACTTC.